This entry lists 2 T cell receptor beta chains sequenced from one sample in a study of response to subunit inactivated influenza vaccine. TCRdb recomputed calls from the RT-PCR reads with MiXCR, one row per CDR3 protein. The profile shows a few hundred thousand distinct CDR3 sequences, roughly 7.9% of them singletons. The sequenced sample was PBMCs from blood, obtained around 25 months after vaccination. These receptors came from a man between 50 and 70 years old who received an inactivated influenza vaccine.

This clonotype turned up a few times. The rearrangement joins TRBV7-2 to TRBJ1-5; the D is unclear. The CDR3 runs 14 residues. V was trimmed by 1 base and J by 0 bases, leaving 4 bases between them. CDR1 and CDR2 (germline): SGHTA, FQGNSA. The CDR3 sequence: CASSLVNSNQPQHF. In nucleotides, the CDR3 is TGTGCCAGCAGCTTAGTTAATAGCAATCAGCCCCAGCATTTT. The entire variable domain, with the rest obtained from reference TRBV7-2 and TRBJ1-5, is as follows: GAGVSQSPSNKVTEKGKDVELRCDPISGHTALYWYRQSLGQGLEFLIYFQGNSAPDKSGLPSDRFSAERTGGSVSTLTIQRTQQEDSAVYLCASSLVNSNQPQHFGDGTRLSIL.

This chain connects TRBV6-2 or TRBV6-3 to TRBJ2-1; 14 bases are shared with TRBD2. CDR3 length equals 18 residues. The V segment lost 6 bases and the J segment 0 bases; nucleotides outside the gene matches: 7. Germline CDR1 is MNHEY and CDR2 is SVGEGT. CDR3 region: CASRRLAGGRSSYNEQFF. Here the CDR3 DNA reads TGTGCCAGCAGGAGACTAGCGGGGGGGAGGAGCTCCTACAATGAGCAGTTCTTC.